This T cell receptor beta chain derives from a study of regulatory T cells in long-lasting Graves disease (TCRdb year 2021). Background on the whole study: Antithyroid drugs had been taken for less than 3 months by newly diagnosed Graves' disease patients. Persistent Graves' disease patients were compared with newly diagnosed Graves' disease patients by peripheral blood TCR sequencing and RNA sequencing. The study took place in China and was registered as a clinical trial. TCR sequencing covered about 13 persistent and 20 newly diagnosed Graves' disease patients, some 33 samples in total. On the study overall, not on this receptor specifically: The study examined only peripheral blood because the primary lesion, thyroid tissue, could not be accessed. Persistent patients shared more public clonotypes among themselves (around 2,700) than newly diagnosed patients did (about 900). Persistent disease showed preferential use of TRBV28, TRBJ1-2 and TRBJ2-5, whereas newly diagnosed disease favored TRBV20-1 and TRBJ2-1. Lower TCR Shannon entropy and fewer highly expanded clones were observed in persistent Graves' disease patients than in newly diagnosed patients, which suggested clonal expansion. Only the TCR beta chain was sequenced and analyzed. As a limitation, the authors acknowledged that the small sample size may reduce accuracy.

Sample time point, as interpreted from the label and publication: newly diagnosed GD, antithyroid drugs for less than 3 months. RNA was extracted from PBMCs in TRIzol for both TCR sequencing and RNA sequencing. The diagnosis of Graves' disease was made according to American Thyroid Association guidelines. Patients were recruited from an endocrinology department in Xi'an, China. Each patient gave around 9.2 milliliters of peripheral blood, collected in an EDTA anticoagulant tube. Ficoll Paque Plus density gradient separation was used to isolate PBMCs, and no further T cell sorting was done. An Agilent 2100 Bioanalyzer and agarose gel were used to check RNA quality, and a NanoDrop 2000 was used to measure RNA concentration. This clonotype was seen repeatedly, ten times or more. The antigen it recognizes is unknown. No base quality values were provided; no much bigger clone lies one nucleotide off. From the cysteine through the phenylalanine, the CDR3 covers 16 amino acids. Here the CDR3 DNA is all that survives: 48 bases in frame from base 1. Taken from the germline V gene, the CDR1 and CDR2 loops are MNHNS and SASEGT. Trimming accounts for 7 bases at V and 6 bases at J, while the number of junction bases matched to no gene is 12.

The method was multiplex PCR. The instrument was an Illumina HiSeq 4000. TCR beta libraries were built with iRepertoire HTBI primers and Arm-PCR amplification of CDR3 regions. Before sequencing, the PCR products went through gel purification. As for the authors' bioinformatics: Across samples, 62 TRBV and 14 TRBJ segments were identified and used for gene usage analysis of CDR3 amino acid clonotypes. COPE and FqMerger were used to merge filtered high-quality paired reads into contigs. BLAST was used to align contigs to IMGT TRBV, TRBD and TRBJ reference genes, with CDR3 defined following IMGT. Any clonotype with a frequency above 0.1% was counted as a highly expanded clone. Shannon entropy was used to measure repertoire diversity, and the Gini coefficient was used to measure V-J evenness. Clonotypes shared by more than one individual were considered public. TCRdb reanalyzed the raw reads on its own, using fastp at Q25 for trimming and MiXCR for clone calling, and kept in-frame beta chains. Rows with a matching CDR3 protein are joined into one entry that keeps the most common DNA and genes. The V and J calls come from TCRdb's annotation, not from the publication. This sample has 400,000 to 450,000 distinct CDR3 sequences in its table, and 15% to 20% of those were observed once. Of the sample, around 10% falls within the top ten clones.

The same data also went into a second study, on T cells in Graves' hyperthyroidism and ophthalmopathy. The second study reports: Graves' hyperthyroidism was defined as stable when no progression to ophthalmopathy occurred over 18 months of follow-up. Hyperthyroidism patients were newly diagnosed, had a disease duration of under 2 months, and were aged 18 to 65 years. Any patient with an uncontrolled infection, another autoimmune disease, pregnancy or lactation was excluded. Clinical symptoms, serum thyroxine and TRAb, thyroid ultrasound, and orbital computed tomography formed the basis for the diagnoses. The first round of RT-PCR for the TCR CDR3 was performed with the HTBI primer set and the Qiagen OneStep RT-PCR kit. Most expanded thyroid clonotypes (frequency above 0.001) were also found in blood, which suggests that blood repertoires may mirror thyroid immune responses. Ophthalmopathy was separated from stable hyperthyroidism by a 13 V-J signature model, with approximately 86% sensitivity and about 84% specificity obtained in cross-validation and 80%/75% obtained in testing. In validation, progression to ophthalmopathy was predicted by the model with roughly 69% sensitivity and 72% to 85% specificity, a median of roughly 6.4 months before onset. To identify distinguishing TCR V-J signatures, a discovery cohort of about 100 patients was used, comprising 43 with Graves' ophthalmopathy and 57 with stable Graves' hyperthyroidism. Prospective prediction of ophthalmopathy was tested in an independent validation cohort of approximately 18 hyperthyroidism patients and some 17 patients who later progressed to ophthalmopathy. The 100 or so discovery patients were randomly split 7:3 into training and test sets. Thyroid tissue and blood T-cell repertoires from over 5 Graves' hyperthyroidism patients were also compared in the study. After blood sampling, hyperthyroidism patients were treated with methimazole at a starting dose of 30 mg daily, and ophthalmopathy patients were treated with high-dose intravenous methylprednisolone. Libraries were constructed in a second round of multiplex PCR, after which size selection and purification were carried out. Libraries were sequenced paired-end with 100 bp reads on an Illumina HiSeq2000. Raw data were processed with SOAPnuke, discarding reads with adapters, uncalled bases, mean Phred below 15, or no exact constant-primer or identifier match. High-quality paired reads were merged with COPE v1.2.5, and unique nucleotide sequences were defined as clonotypes. MiTCR v1.1 was used to align the clonotypes against IMGT TRBV, TRBD and TRBJ reference segments. Analysis was restricted to V-J combinations with a frequency above 0.0001, which covered 99.2% of repertoires. A TCS score was defined as the ratio between F50 (clonal expansion) and ExV (chaos), using BLOSUM62-based TCRdist between CDR3 peptides within each V-J. Welch's t-statistics and random forest reduced fewer than 550 V-J features to roughly 13, which were used in a naive Bayes classifier (R e1071). No statistical method was used to fix the sample size in advance, and group allocation was not hidden from the investigators. The paper reports TCR Vbeta CDR3 sequencing of 140 or so peripheral blood samples: approximately 43 ophthalmopathy, approximately 74 hyperthyroidism and roughly 17 progressor patients.

The sequenced sample was peripheral blood mononuclear cells (PBMCs), obtained at new diagnosis, from a patient treated with antithyroid drugs. The sequence links TRBV6-1 to TRBJ1-5; 10 bases in between match TRBD1. This clonotype was sampled from a woman aged 25-40 years with Graves disease. Donor details come from another sample of the same person, matched by shared clones. The bases read TGTGCCAGCAATTCCTGGGGACAGGGGACCGGTCAGCCCCAGCATTTT. Its product reads: CASNSWGQGTGQPQHF.